Detailed here is one TCR beta chain. In this sample, this clonotype turned up many times. What this receptor recognizes is not known. No base-level quality is on record; no much larger clone is a single base apart. Library preparation was by PCR. Data came from an Illumina HiSeq 2500. TCR libraries were prepared with molecular barcoding, using unique molecular identifiers to normalize TCRbeta repertoire quantification. TCRdb handled the public reads itself, with Q25 trimming in fastp and clone calling in MiXCR, and kept productive beta chains. For every CDR3 protein sequence, its rows merge into one entry that carries the most common genes and DNA. This sample comprises hundreds of thousands of distinct CDR3 sequences, about 23% of them detected only once. In total, the top ten clones hold 13% to 15% of the sample. Per the publication, the treatment or condition label means: allogeneic hematopoietic cell transplantation with graft depleted of TCRalphabeta T cells and CD19 B cells. Transplant recipients were children who received TCRalphabeta/CD19-depleted allogeneic hematopoietic cell grafts.

This specimen belongs to a study of T-cell reconstitution after alpha-beta-depleted transplantation in children (dated by TCRdb to 2016 to 2017). Broadly, across the study: Using TCR repertoire profiling, the study followed T-cell immune reconstitution in a quantitative way in children after TCRalphabeta/CD19-depleted allogeneic hematopoietic cell transplantation.

Broader findings and caveats from the paper: In some patients, the high TCRbeta diversity seen at day 60 was put down to recipient T cells and intrathymic progenitors that had survived conditioning. Over subsequent months, a decline in hyperexpanded clone frequencies was noted, and after one year, T-cell counts and TCRbeta diversity were mostly ascribed to newly produced T cells. The apparently early recovery of alphabetaT-cell counts about two months after transplant reportedly depended on only several hundred rapidly expanded clones that came from non-depleted graft cells.

This clonotype was obtained from a boy under two years old who had a stem cell transplant for acute myeloid leukemia, so the T cells may come from the graft donor. Specimen: PBMCs, mostly from graft donor cells, collected 360 days after TCRalphabeta/CD19-depleted stem cell transplant.

The CDR3 is CSARSGRDRGRNGYTF. The DNA sequence is given as TGCAGTGCTAGATCTGGCAGGGACAGGGGACGAAATGGCTACACCTTC. The rearrangement combines TRBV20-1 with TRBJ1-2, with 10 bases aligning to TRBD1. Trimming accounts for 2 bases at V and 6 bases at J, while the number of junction bases matched to no gene is 12. There are 16 amino acids in the CDR3, from cysteine to phenylalanine inclusive. The read is trimmed to its CDR3 DNA, 48 bases read in frame from base 1. CDR1 and CDR2 were assigned from the germline V gene (reference sequence) as DFQATT and SNEGSKA.